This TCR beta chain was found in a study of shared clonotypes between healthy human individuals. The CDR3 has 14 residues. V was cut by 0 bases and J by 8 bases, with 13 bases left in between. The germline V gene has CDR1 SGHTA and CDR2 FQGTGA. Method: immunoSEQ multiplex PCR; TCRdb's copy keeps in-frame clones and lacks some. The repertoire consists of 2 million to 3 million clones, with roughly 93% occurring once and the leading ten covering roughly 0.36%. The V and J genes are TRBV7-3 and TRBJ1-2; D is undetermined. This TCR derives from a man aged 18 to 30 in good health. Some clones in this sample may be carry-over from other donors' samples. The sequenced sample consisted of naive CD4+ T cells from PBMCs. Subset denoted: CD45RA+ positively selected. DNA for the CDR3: TGTGCCAGCAGCTTAACGGGGAAACAAGGGGGCTACACCTTC. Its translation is CASSLTGKQGGYTF.